These 12 T cell receptor beta chains share one sample of origin, sequenced in a study of blood T cells in healthy people across ages. Sample-barcoded 5' priming and a J-beta primer mix drove a second PCR of roughly 6 to 12 cycles. TCRdb independently ran MiXCR on the 5' RACE reads; one entry per CDR3 protein. Of about a million distinct CDR3 sequences listed, less than 45% are singletons. The material sequenced was blood. The origin of the receptors is a man younger than 30 in good health.

Concerning this clonotype itself: One end of the junction varies from germline; a read error may be responsible. The gene calls are TRBV4-3 and TRBJ2-5, with 8 bases fitting TRBD2. The CDR3 totals 17 residues. Germline CDR1 is LGHNA and CDR2 is YSLEER. The CDR3 protein is CAGSQSRSGNYQETQYF. The CDR3 DNA follows: TGCGCCGGCAGCCAATCCCGTAGCGGGAACTACCAAGAGACCCAGTACTTC.

On this clonotype: This clone may be a read error of a much larger clone one base away. The gene calls are TRBV2 and TRBJ1-1; D gene uncertain. V was pared by 6 bases and J by 3 bases, with 5 bases between. Germline CDR1 and CDR2: SNHLY and FYNNEI. The CDR3 contains 11 residues. CDR3 protein: CASREYTEAFF. DNA for the CDR3: TGTGCCAGCAGGGAGTACACTGAAGCTTTCTTT.

With regard to this clonotype: A much more abundant neighbour one base away suggests this may be a read error. The chain carries TRBV2 and TRBJ2-5; weak D call: TRBD2 (5 bases). Deletions cut 7 bases from V and 11 bases from J, with 29 bases between. There are 16 residues in the CDR3. Germline assignment: CDR1 SNHLY and CDR2 FYNNEI. The CDR3 sequence: CASTKGDTRAFHEQYF. In DNA, the CDR3 is TGTGCCAGCACGAAGGGAGACACGAGGGCTTTTCATGAGCAGTACTTC.

This clonotype has more than one count but fewer than ten. This may stem from a read error, because a much larger clone lies one nucleotide away. The chain uses TRBV11-2 and TRBJ2-1; maybe TRBD1 (5 bases). The CDR3 totals 14 residues. Germline V gene data show CDR1 as SGHAT and CDR2 as FQNNGV. V lost 5 bases, J lost 1 base, and 9 bases lay in between. CDR3 amino acids: CASSVGVSYNEQFF. CDR3 nucleotide sequence: TGTGCCAGCAGCGTAGGGGTTTCCTACAATGAGCAGTTCTTC.

This chain uses TRBV5-1 with TRBJ1-1, with a tentative D call TRBD1 (5 bases). Per the germline V gene, CDR1 is SGHRS and CDR2 is YFSETQ. The CDR3 covers 15 residues. The ends were cut back, 4 bases at V and 0 bases at J, with 13 bases in the middle. The DNA of the CDR3 is TGCGCCAGCAGCGGGGGGGGAGAAGTGAACACTGAAGCTTTCTTT. Its protein is CASSGGGEVNTEAFF.

This clonotype occurred a few times. The genes are TRBV7-9 and TRBJ1-1, with a tentative D call TRBD1 (6 bases). This CDR3 is 12 amino acids long. Trimming pared 5 bases from V and 7 bases from J, leaving 11 bases between. Germline V CDR1 and CDR2: SEHNR, FQNEAQ (reference sequence). The CDR3 spells CASSPRGIEAFF. The CDR3 DNA is TGTGCCAGCAGCCCGAGGGGGATTGAAGCTTTCTTT.

J is TRBJ2-4 and V is TRBV28; 7 nucleotides agree with TRBD1. The CDR3 totals 16 residues. Germline lookup yields CDR1 MDHEN and CDR2 SYDVKM. Unmatched junction bases numbered 5, after V lost 0 bases and J lost 3 bases. This CDR3 reads CASSLWTGIGKNIQYF. In DNA, the CDR3 is TGTGCCAGCAGTTTATGGACAGGGATCGGCAAAAACATTCAGTACTTC.

The V gene is TRBV7-9, the J gene TRBJ2-3, with a tentative D call TRBD2 (7 bases). Deletions cut 4 bases from V and 4 bases from J, with 15 bases between. From germline, CDR1 is SEHNR and CDR2 FQNEAQ (reference sequence). This CDR3 contains 15 residues. The CDR3 loop is CASSSGGQSADTQYF. The CDR3 DNA sequence: TGTGCCAGCAGCTCGGGGGGCCAAAGTGCAGATACGCAGTATTTT.

The V gene is TRBV4-3, the J gene TRBJ1-6; D may be TRBD1 (5 bases). V gave up 0 bases and J gave up 5 bases, with 8 bases separating them. Germline V lookup: CDR1 LGHNA, CDR2 YSLEER. CDR3 length: 15 residues. In DNA form, the CDR3 reads TGCGCCAGCAGCCAAGATAGGGGTCATAATTCACCCCTCCACTTT. Residues: CASSQDRGHNSPLHF.

This chain links TRBV14 with TRBJ1-2; D uncertain. Germline V gene lookup returns CDR1 SGHDN and CDR2 FVKESK. The CDR3 loop spans 14 amino acids. Trimming took 2 bases from V and 4 from J, leaving 11 bases between them. This CDR3 reads CASSQSHWAYGYTF. CDR3 DNA: TGTGCCAGCAGCCAATCCCACTGGGCCTATGGCTACACCTTC.

This clonotype was seen only a few times. This rearrangement joins TRBV6-5 to TRBJ1-1; a possible D gene is TRBD1 (5 bases). V shed 6 bases and J shed 3 bases, with 14 bases lying between them. Germline CDR1 reads MNHEY; CDR2 reads SVGAGI. CDR3 length: 14 amino acids. The CDR3 loop reads CASRPDGAYTEAFF. The CDR3, as DNA: TGTGCCAGCAGGCCCGATGGGGCCTACACTGAAGCTTTCTTT.

This clonotype was detected only a few times. The chain has TRBV29-1 and TRBJ2-1; D not certain. The germline CDR1 and CDR2 sequences are SQVTM and ANQGSEA. V was shortened by 0 bases and J by 6 bases, with 15 bases between the two germline ends. The CDR3 length is 15 residues. The CDR3 DNA sequence: TGCAGCGTTGAAGATCCTGTCGTACCGAGCAATGAGCAGTTCTTC. This gives the protein CSVEDPVVPSNEQFF.